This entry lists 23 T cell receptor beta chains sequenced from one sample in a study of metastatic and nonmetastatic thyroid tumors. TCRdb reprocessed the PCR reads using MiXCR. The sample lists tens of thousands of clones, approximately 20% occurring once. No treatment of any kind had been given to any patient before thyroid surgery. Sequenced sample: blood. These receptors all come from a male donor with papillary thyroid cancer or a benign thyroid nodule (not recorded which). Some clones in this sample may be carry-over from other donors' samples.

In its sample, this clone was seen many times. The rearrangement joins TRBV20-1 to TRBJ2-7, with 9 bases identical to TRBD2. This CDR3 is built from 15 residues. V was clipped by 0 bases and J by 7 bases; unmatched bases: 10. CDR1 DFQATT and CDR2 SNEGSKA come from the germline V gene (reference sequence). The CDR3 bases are TGCAGTGCTAGAGATGTGCAGCGGGAGGCCGGGGAGCAGTACTTC. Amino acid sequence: CSARDVQREAGEQYF.

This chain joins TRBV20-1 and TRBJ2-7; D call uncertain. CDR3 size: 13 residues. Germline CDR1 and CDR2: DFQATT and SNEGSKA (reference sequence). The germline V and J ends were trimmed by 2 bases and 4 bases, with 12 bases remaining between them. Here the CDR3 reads CSARPSLGYEQYF. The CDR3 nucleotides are TGCAGTGCTAGACCTTCGTTAGGTTACGAGCAGTACTTC.

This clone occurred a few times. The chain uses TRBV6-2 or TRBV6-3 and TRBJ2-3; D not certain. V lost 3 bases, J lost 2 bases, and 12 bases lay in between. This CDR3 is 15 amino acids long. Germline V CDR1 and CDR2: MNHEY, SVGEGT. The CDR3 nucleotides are TGTGCCAGCAGTTATGTCGGACCCTTCACAGATACGCAGTATTTT. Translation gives CASSYVGPFTDTQYF.

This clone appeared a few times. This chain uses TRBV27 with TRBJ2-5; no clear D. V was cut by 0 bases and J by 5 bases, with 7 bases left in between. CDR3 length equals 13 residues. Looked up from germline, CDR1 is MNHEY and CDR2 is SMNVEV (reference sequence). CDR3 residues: CASSLSSLETQYF. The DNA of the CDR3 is TGTGCCAGCAGTTTATCTAGTCTGGAGACCCAGTACTTC.

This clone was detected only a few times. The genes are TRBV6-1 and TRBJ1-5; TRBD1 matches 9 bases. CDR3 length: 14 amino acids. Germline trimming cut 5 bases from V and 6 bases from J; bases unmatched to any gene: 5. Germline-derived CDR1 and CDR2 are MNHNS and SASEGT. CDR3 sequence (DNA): TGTGCCAGCAGTTCCCTACAGGGGGCTCAGCCCCAGCATTTT. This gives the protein CASSSLQGAQPQHF.

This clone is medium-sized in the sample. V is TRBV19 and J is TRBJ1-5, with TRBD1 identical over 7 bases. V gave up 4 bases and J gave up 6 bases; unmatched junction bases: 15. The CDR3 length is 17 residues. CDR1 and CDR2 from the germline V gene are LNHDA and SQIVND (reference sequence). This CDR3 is CASSTRQGRSLAQPQHF. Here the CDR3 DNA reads TGTGCCAGTAGTACCAGACAGGGAAGAAGTCTGGCTCAGCCCCAGCATTTT.

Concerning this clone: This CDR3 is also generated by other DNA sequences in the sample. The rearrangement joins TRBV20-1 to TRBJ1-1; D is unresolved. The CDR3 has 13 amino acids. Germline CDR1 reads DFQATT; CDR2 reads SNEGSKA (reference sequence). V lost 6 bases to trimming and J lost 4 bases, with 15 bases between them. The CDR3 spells CSAGRRVTTEAFF. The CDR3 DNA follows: TGCAGTGCAGGCAGGAGGGTGACCACTGAAGCTTTCTTT.

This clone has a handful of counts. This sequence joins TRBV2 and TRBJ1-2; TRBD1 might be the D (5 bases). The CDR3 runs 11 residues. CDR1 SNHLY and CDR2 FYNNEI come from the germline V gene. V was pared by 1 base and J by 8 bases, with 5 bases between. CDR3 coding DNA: TGTGCCAGCAGTGAAGGGGGCGGCTACACCTTC. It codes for CASSEGGGYTF.

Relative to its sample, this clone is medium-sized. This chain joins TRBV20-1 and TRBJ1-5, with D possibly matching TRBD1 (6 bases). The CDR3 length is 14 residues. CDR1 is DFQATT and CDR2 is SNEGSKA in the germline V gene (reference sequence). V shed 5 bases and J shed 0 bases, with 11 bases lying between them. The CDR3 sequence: CSADRSHSNQPQHF. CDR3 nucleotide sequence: TGCAGTGCTGACAGGTCCCATAGCAATCAGCCCCAGCATTTT.

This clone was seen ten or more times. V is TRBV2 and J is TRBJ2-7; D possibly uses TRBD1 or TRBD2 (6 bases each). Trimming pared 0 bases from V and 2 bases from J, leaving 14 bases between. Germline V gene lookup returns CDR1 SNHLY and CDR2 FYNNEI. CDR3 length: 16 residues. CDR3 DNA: TGTGCCAGCAGTGAAGCCCTCCTGAGGGGGGCCTACGAGCAGTACTTC. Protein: CASSEALLRGAYEQYF.

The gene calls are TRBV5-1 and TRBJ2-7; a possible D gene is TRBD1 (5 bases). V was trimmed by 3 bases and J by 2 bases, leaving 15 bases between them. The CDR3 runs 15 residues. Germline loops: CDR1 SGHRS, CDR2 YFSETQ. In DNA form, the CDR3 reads TGCGCCAGCAGCTCACAGGTACAGCCAGCCTACGAGCAGTACTTC. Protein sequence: CASSSQVQPAYEQYF.

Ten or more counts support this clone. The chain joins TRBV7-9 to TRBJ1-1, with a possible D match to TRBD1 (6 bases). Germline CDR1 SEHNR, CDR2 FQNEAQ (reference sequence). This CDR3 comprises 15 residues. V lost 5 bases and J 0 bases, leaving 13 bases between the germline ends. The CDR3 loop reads CASSTRQEMNTEAFF. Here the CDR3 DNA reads TGTGCCAGCAGCACCCGACAGGAGATGAACACTGAAGCTTTCTTT.

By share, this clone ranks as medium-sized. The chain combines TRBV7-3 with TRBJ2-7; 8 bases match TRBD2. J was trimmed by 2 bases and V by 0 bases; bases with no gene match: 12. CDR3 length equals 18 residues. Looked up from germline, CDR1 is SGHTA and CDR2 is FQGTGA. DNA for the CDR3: TGTGCCAGCAGCTTAACGGCGGGGCTTAGCGGGGCGACCTACGAGCAGTACTTC. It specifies CASSLTAGLSGATYEQYF.

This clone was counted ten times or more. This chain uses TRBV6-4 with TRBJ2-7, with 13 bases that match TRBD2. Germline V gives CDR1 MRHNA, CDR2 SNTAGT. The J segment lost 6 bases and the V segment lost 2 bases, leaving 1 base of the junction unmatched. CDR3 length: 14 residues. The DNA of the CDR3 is TGTGCCAGCAGTGACGGGACTAGCGGGGCCGAGCAGTACTTC. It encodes CASSDGTSGAEQYF.

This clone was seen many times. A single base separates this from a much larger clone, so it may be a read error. The CDR3 reads CASSYRDTQYF. CDR3 coding DNA: TGTGCCAGCAGTTACCGTGATACGCAGTATTTT. This sequence joins TRBV6-6 and TRBJ2-3; D not resolved. The length of the CDR3 is 11 residues. V dropped 2 bases and J dropped 6 bases, with 3 bases sitting between them. CDR1 and CDR2 (germline): MNHNY, SVGAGI (reference sequence).

The CDR3 protein is CASSLRGYEQYF. CDR3 DNA sequence: TGTGCCAGCAGCCTTCGGGGGTACGAGCAGTACTTC. The rearrangement joins TRBV11-2 to TRBJ2-7; tentatively, D is TRBD2 (6 bases). The CDR3 loop spans 12 amino acids. The V gene lost 5 bases and the J gene lost 4 bases, with 9 bases spanning the gap. Per the germline V gene, CDR1 is SGHAT and CDR2 is FQNNGV.

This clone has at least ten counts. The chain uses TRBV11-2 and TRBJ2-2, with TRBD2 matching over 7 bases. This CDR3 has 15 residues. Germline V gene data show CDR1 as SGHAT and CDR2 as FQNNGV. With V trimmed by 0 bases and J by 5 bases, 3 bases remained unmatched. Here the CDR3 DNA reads TGTGCCAGCAGCTTAGAGAGACTAGCAACCGGGGAGCTGTTTTTT. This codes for CASSLERLATGELFF.

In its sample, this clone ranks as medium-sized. The CDR3 DNA reads TGTGCCAGCAGCTTATCGGGTGCGGGGTTGATGGATGGCTACACCTTC. Amino acids: CASSLSGAGLMDGYTF. The rearrangement joins TRBV7-8 to TRBJ1-2; D remains ambiguous. Trimming removed 2 bases at V and 6 bases at J, with 19 bases between. The CDR3 is made up of 16 amino acids. Germline V CDR1 and CDR2: SGHVS, FQNEAQ. Based on the CDR3 plus reference TRBV7-8 and TRBJ1-2, the full variable domain is GAGVSQSPRYKVAKRGQDVALRCDPISGHVSLFWYQQALGQGPEFLTYFQNEAQLDKSGLPSDRFFAERPEGSVSTLKIQRTQQEDSAVYLCASSLSGAGLMDGYTFGSGTRLTVV.

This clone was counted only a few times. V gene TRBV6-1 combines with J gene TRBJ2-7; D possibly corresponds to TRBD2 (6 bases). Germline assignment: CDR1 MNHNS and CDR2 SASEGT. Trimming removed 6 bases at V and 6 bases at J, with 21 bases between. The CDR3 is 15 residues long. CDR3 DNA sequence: TGTGCCAGCAGGGACCCGGGACTCCTCAATGGCGAGCAGTACGTC. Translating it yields CASRDPGLLNGEQYV.

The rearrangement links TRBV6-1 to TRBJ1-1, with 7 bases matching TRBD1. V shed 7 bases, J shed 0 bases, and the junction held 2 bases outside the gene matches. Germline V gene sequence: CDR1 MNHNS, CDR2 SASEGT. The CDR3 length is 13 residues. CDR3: CASKGQMNTEAFF. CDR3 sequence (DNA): TGTGCCAGCAAGGGACAGATGAACACTGAAGCTTTCTTT.

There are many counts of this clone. CDR3: CASSSYSTRDTEAFF. DNA for the CDR3: TGTGCCAGCAGCTCATATAGTACCCGGGACACTGAAGCTTTCTTT. V gene TRBV7-9 combines with J gene TRBJ1-1, with D uncertain. V dropped 4 bases and J dropped 3 bases, with 15 bases sitting between them. This CDR3 spans 15 amino acids. CDR1 SEHNR and CDR2 FQNEAQ come from the germline V gene (reference sequence).

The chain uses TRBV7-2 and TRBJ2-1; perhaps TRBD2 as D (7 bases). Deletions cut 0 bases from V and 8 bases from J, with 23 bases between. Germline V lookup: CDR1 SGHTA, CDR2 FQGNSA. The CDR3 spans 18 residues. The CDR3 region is CASSLAPAGAGGRDEQFF. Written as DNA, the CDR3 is TGTGCCAGCAGCTTAGCCCCCGCGGGGGCCGGGGGTAGGGATGAGCAGTTCTTC.

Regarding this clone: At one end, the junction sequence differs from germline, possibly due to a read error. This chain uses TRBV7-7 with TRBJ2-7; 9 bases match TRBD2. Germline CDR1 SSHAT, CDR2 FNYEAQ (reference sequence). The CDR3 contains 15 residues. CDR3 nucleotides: TGTGCTAGCAGCTTAGACCCTAGCGGGAACTACGAGCAGTACTTC. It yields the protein CASSLDPSGNYEQYF.